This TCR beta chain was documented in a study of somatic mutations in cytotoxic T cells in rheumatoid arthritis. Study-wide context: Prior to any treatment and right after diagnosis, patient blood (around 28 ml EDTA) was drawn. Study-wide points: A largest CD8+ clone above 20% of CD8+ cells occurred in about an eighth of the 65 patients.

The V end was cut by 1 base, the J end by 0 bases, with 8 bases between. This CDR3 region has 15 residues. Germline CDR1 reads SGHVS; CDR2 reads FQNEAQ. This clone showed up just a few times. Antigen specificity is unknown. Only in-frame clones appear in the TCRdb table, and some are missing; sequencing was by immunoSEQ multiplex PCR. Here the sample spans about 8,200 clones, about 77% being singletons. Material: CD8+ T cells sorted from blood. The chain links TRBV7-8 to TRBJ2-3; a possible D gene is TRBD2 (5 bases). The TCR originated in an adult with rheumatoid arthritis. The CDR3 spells CASSLEGGSTDTQYF. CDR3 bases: TGTGCCAGCAGCTTAGAAGGAGGTAGCACAGATACGCAGTATTTT.